The entry below describes one T cell receptor beta chain. Its antigen is unidentified. CDR1 is MGHRA, CDR2 YSYEKL, per germline. There are 15 residues in the CDR3. J lost 5 bases, V lost 4 bases, and 9 bases had no gene match. Clones were read by immunoSEQ multiplex PCR, and TCRdb kept only the in-frame ones, dropping some. Of about 94,000 clones in the sample, around 90% were seen once. The source of the sample is a study of identifying expanded T cells in peripheral blood. The study, taken as a whole, reports: Over two and four weeks, about 15 and 19 clones changed, versus 1.2 between replicates. Clone count variance between roughly 2-week samples rose with total template count.

No infections or other immune events were documented during collection. The V gene is TRBV4-1, the J gene TRBJ1-2, with TRBD1 identical over 8 bases. Sequences were obtained from blood. This TCR was recovered from a person between 18 and 75 years old in good health. The CDR3 sequence is CASSPIQGEGYGYTF. The DNA for the CDR3 is TGCGCCAGCAGCCCCATACAGGGGGAGGGGTATGGCTACACCTTC.